The subject of this entry is one TCR beta chain. Its antigen target is currently unknown. No per-base quality is available; no much larger clone lies one base away. The immunoSEQ Assay, a bias-controlled multiplex PCR, was used to amplify TCRbeta CDR3 regions from genomic DNA. Per the authors' processing: Nucleated cell counts per sample were estimated from amplification of reference gene primers within the assay. To quantify the absolute abundance of each unique TCRbeta CDR3 rearrangement, sequence reads were collapsed and filtered. For each sample, productive Simpson clonality was calculated as the square root of Simpson's diversity index over productive rearrangements. In TCRdb, the immuneACCESS table is reduced to in-frame sequences with V and J assigned. These tables do not hold every clone; where another copy was compared, an unresolved V gene accounts for under half, and the others remain unexplained. V, J and clone size were drawn from that table, and D and trimming were deduced from the DNA. The sample table lists a few hundred thousand clones, around 80% of them with a count of one. The ten biggest clones cover roughly 3.3% of the sample.

This entry belongs to a study of blood T cell repertoires in COVID-19 (TCRdb year 2020). For context, the study as a whole: Samples from collaborators originated in the United States, Italy and Spain and spanned both the acute and convalescent phases of COVID-19. The prospective study material was composed of cDNA or gDNA derived from T cells, B-cell-depleted T cells, or PBMCs. Subjects who had been exposed to COVID-19, were actively infected with it, or had recovered from it provided the deeply sampled blood TCRbeta repertoires that made up the dataset. The repertoires were made available in a free public database intended to serve as a resource for research on the immune response to SARS-CoV-2. Samples were obtained from the ongoing ImmuneRACE study (first 160 participants) and from about 1,300 subjects provided by 6 global collaborators. Sample metadata almost always included a de-identified subject ID, COVID-19 status, age in years and sex. HLA class I and class II types, where available, came from metadata supplied by the sample provider rather than from assay-based typing.

Each collaborating institution followed its own protocols to collect whole blood in K2EDTA tubes. Collaborator samples were shipped for TCRbeta analysis as frozen whole blood, isolated PBMCs, or DNA extracted from either sample type. Looking up the germline V gene yields CDR1 MDHEN and CDR2 SYDVKM. There are 16 amino acids in the CDR3, from cysteine to phenylalanine inclusive. This entry keeps only the CDR3 DNA: 48 bases, framed from base 1. V and J lose 2 bases and 8 bases, and a span of 18 bases separates them. Study-level results and caveats: The amount of clinical and demographic metadata varied by source and participant and was provided uncurated.

Sequenced material: peripheral blood. The clonotype was recovered from a woman aged 18-30 years with acute or convalescent COVID-19. The chain couples TRBV28 to TRBJ1-4, and TRBD1 may be the D gene, going by 5 matching bases. The DNA reads as follows: TGTGCCAGCAGTTTAACCGGGGCTCCGGGGGACGAAAAACTGTTTTTT. Translated, it gives CASSLTGAPGDEKLFF.